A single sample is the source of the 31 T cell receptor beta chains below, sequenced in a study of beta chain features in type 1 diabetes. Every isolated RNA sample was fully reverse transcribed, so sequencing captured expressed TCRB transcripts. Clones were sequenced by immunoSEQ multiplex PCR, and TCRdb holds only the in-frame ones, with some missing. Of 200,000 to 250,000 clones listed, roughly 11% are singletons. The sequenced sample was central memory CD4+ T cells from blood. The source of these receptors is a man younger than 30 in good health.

The CDR3 nucleotides read TGCGCCAGCAGCCAAGCCGGTCGGGACACCCCCCGCGAGACCCAGTACTTC. It translates to CASSQAGRDTPRETQYF. The rearrangement links TRBV4-1 to TRBJ2-5, with D perhaps matching TRBD1 (6 bases). Germline values: CDR1 MGHRA, CDR2 YSYEKL. The CDR3 is 17 residues long. V was shortened by 1 base and J by 5 bases, with 20 bases between the two germline ends.

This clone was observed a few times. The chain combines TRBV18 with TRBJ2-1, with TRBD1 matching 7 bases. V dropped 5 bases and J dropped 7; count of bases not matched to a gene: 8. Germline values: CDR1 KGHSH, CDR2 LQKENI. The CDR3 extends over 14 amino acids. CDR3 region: CASSEDRVLNEQFF. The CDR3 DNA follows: TGTGCCAGCTCAGAAGACAGGGTCTTGAATGAGCAGTTCTTC. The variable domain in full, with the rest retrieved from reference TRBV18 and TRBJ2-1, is NAGVMQNPRHLVRRRGQEARLRCSPMKGHSHVYWYRQLPEEGLKFMVYLQKENIIDESGMPKERFSAEFPKEGPSILRIQQVVRGDSAAYFCASSEDRVLNEQFFGPGTRLTVL.

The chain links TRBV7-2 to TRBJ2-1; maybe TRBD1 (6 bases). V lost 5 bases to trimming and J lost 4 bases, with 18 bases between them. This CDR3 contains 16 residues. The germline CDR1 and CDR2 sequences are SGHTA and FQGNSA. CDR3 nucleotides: TGTGCCAGCAGCCCGACACAGGGAAACACTTACAATGAGCAGTTCTTC. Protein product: CASSPTQGNTYNEQFF. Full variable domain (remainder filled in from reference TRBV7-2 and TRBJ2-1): GAGVSQSPSNKVTEKGKDVELRCDPISGHTALYWYRQSLGQGLEFLIYFQGNSAPDKSGLPSDRFSAERTGGSVSTLTIQRTQQEDSAVYLCASSPTQGNTYNEQFFGPGTRLTVL.

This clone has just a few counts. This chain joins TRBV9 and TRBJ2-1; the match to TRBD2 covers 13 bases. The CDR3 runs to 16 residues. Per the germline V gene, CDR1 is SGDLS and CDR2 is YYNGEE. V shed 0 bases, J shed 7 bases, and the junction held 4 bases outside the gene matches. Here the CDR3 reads CASSVVRTSGGNEQFF. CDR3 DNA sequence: TGTGCCAGCAGCGTAGTGAGGACTAGCGGGGGAAATGAGCAGTTCTTC. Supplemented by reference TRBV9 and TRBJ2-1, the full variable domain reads DSGVTQTPKHLITATGQRVTLRCSPRSGDLSVYWYQQSLDQGLQFLIQYYNGEERAKGNILERFSAQQFPDLHSELNLSSLELGDSALYFCASSVVRTSGGNEQFFGPGTRLTVL.

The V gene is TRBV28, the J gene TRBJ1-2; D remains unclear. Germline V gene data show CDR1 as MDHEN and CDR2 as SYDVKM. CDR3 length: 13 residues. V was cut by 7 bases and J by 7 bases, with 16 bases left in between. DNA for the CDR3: TGTGCCAGCACCAACTCTATGTGGGGTGGCTACACCTTC. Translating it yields CASTNSMWGGYTF.

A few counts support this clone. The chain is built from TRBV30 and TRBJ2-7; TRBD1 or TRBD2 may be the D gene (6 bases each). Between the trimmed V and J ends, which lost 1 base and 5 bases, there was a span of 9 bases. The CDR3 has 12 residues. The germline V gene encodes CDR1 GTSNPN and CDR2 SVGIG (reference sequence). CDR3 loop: CAWSGGADEQYF. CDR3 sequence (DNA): TGTGCCTGGAGTGGGGGGGCGGACGAGCAGTACTTC.

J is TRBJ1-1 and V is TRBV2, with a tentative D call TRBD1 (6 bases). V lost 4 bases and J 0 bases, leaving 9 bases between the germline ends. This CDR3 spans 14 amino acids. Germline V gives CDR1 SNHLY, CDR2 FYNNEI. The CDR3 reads CASSAQGMNTEAFF. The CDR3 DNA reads TGTGCCAGCAGTGCTCAGGGGATGAACACTGAAGCTTTCTTT.

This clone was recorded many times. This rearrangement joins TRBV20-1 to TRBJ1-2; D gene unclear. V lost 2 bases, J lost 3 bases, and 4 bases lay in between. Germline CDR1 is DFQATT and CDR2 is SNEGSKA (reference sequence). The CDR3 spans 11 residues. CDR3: CSARWDYGYTF. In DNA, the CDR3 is TGCAGTGCTAGATGGGACTATGGCTACACCTTC.

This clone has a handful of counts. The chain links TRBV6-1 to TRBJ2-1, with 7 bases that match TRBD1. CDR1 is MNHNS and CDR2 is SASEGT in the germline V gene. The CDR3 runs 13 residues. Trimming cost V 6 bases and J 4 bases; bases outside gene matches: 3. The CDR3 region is CASRQGQYNEQFF. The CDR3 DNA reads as TGTGCCAGCAGGCAGGGACAGTACAATGAGCAGTTCTTC.

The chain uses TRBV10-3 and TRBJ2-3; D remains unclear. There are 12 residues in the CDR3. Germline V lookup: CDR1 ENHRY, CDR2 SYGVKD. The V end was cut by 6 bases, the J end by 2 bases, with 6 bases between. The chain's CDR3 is CAIRSPTDTQYF. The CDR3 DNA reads TGTGCCATCAGAAGTCCCACAGATACGCAGTATTTT.

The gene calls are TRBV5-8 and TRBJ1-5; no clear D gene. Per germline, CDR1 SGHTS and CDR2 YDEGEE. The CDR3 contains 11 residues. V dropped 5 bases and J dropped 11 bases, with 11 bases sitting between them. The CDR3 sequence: CASRKGIAQHF. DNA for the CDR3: TGTGCCAGCAGAAAAGGGATTGCCCAGCATTTT.

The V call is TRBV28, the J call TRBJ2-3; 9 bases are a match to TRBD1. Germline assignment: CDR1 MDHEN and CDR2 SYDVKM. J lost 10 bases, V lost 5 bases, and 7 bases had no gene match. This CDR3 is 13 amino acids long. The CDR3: CASSPGTGPSQYF. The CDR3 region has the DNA TGTGCCAGCAGTCCCGGGACAGGGCCATCGCAGTATTTT. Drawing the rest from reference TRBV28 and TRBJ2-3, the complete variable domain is DVKVTQSSRYLVKRTGEKVFLECVQDMDHENMFWYRQDPGLGLRLIYFSYDVKMKEKGDIPEGYSVSREKKERFSLILESASTNQTSMYLCASSPGTGPSQYFGPGTRLTVL.

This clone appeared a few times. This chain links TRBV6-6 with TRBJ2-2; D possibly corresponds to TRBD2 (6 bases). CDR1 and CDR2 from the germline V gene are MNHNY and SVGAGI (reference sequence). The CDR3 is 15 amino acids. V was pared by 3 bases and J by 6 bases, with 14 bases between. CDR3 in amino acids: CASSYTSGRSGELFF. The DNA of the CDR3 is TGTGCCAGCAGTTATACAAGCGGGCGCTCCGGGGAGCTGTTTTTT.

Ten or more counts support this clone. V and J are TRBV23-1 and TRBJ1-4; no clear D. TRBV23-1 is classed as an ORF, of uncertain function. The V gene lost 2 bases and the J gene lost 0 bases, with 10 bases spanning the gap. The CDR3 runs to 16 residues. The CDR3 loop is CASSQKWVATNEKLFF. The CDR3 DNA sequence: TGCGCCAGCAGTCAAAAGTGGGTTGCAACTAATGAAAAACTGTTTTTT.

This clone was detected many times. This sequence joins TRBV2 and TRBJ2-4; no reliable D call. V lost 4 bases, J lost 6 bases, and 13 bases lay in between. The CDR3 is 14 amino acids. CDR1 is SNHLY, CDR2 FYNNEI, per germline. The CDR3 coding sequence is TGTGCCAGCAGTGGCGCCCGGGTCCGAAACATTCAGTACTTC. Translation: CASSGARVRNIQYF.

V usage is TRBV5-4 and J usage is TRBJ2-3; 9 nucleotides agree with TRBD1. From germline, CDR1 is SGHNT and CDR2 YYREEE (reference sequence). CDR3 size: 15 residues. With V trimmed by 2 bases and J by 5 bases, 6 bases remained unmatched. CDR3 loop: CASSLRTGEGDTQYF. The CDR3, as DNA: TGTGCCAGCAGCTTAAGGACAGGGGAGGGAGATACGCAGTATTTT.

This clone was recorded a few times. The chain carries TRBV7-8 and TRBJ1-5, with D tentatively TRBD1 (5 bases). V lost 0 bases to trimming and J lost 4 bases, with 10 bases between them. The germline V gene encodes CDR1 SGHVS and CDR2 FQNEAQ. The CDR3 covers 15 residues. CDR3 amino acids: CASSLAYGGNQPQHF. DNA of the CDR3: TGTGCCAGCAGCTTAGCGTACGGGGGTAATCAGCCCCAGCATTTT.

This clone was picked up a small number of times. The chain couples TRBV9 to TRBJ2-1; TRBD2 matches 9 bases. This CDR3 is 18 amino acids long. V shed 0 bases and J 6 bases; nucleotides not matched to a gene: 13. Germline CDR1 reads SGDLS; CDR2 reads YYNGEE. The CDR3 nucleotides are TGTGCCAGCAGCGTAGCTACGGGAGGAGCGGGAGGATCCAATGAGCAGTTCTTC. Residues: CASSVATGGAGGSNEQFF.

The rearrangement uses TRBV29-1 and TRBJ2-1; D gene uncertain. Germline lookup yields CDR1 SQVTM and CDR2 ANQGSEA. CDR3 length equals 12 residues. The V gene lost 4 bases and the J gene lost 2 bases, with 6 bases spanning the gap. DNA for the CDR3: TGCAGCGTTGGATGGACCTACAATGAGCAGTTCTTC. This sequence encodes CSVGWTYNEQFF.

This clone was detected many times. CDR3 sequence reads: CASSQDLSYGYTF. The CDR3 DNA is TGTGCCAGCAGCCAAGATCTCAGCTATGGCTACACCTTC. The chain employs TRBV14 and TRBJ1-2; no definite D call. Germline values: CDR1 SGHDN, CDR2 FVKESK. V lost 0 bases and J 4 bases, leaving 6 bases between the germline ends. The CDR3 covers 13 residues. Using reference TRBV14 and TRBJ1-2 for the parts outside the CDR3, the full variable domain is EAGVTQFPSHSVIEKGQTVTLRCDPISGHDNLYWYRRVMGKEIKFLLHFVKESKQDESGMPNNRFLAERTGGTYSTLKVQPAELEDSGVYFCASSQDLSYGYTFGSGTRLTVV.

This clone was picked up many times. The CDR3 DNA sequence: TGTGCCAGCTTGGCGATAACGGGAGATACGCAGTATTTT. This encodes CASLAITGDTQYF. The rearrangement joins TRBV18 to TRBJ2-3; D gene unclear. Germline CDR1 reads KGHSH; CDR2 reads LQKENI. The CDR3 is 13 residues long. The V gene lost 7 bases and the J gene lost 5 bases, with 13 bases spanning the gap.

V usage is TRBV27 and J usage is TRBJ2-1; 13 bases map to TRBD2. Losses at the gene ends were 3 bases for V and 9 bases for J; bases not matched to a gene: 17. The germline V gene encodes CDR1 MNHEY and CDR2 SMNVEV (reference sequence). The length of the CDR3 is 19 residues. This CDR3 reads CASSFFPGTSGKGIGEQFF. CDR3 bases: TGTGCCAGCAGTTTCTTTCCCGGGACTAGCGGGAAAGGTATTGGTGAGCAGTTCTTC.

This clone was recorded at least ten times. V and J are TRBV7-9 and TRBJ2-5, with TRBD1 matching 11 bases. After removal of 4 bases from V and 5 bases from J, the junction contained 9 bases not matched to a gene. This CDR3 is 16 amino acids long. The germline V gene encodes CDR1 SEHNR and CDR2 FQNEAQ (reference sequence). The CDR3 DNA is TGTGCCAGCAGCTACTACGGACAGGGGGCTCGGGAGACCCAGTACTTC. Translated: CASSYYGQGARETQYF. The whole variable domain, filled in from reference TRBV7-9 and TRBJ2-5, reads DTGVSQNPRHKITKRGQNVTFRCDPISEHNRLYWYRQTLGQGPEFLTYFQNEAQLEKSRLLSDRFSAERPKGSFSTLEIQRTEQGDSAMYLCASSYYGQGARETQYFGPGTRLLVL.

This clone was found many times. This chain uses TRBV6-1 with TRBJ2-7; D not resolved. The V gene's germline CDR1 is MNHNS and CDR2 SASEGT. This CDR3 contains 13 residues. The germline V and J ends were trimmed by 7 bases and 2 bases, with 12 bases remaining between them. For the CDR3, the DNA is TGTGCCAGCATAGGAGACTCCCCCTACGAGCAGTACTTC. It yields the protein CASIGDSPYEQYF.

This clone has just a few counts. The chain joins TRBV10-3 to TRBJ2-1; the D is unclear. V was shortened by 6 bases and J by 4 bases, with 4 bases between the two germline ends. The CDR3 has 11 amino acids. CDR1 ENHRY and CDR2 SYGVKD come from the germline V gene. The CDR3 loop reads CAISQYNEQFF. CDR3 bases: TGTGCCATCAGCCAATACAATGAGCAGTTCTTC.

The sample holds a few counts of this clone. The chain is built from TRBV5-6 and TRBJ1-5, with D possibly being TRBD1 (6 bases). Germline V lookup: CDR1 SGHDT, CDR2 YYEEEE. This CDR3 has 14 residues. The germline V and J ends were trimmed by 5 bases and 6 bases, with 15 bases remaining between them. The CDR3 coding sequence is TGTGCCAGCAGTCCGGGACATTTTGGTCAGCCCCAGCATTTT. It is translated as CASSPGHFGQPQHF.

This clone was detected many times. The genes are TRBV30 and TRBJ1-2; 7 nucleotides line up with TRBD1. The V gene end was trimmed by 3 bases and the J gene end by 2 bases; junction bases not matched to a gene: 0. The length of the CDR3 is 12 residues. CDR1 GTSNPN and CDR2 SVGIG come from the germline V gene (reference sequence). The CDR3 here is CAWRTGNYGYTF. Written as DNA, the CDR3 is TGTGCCTGGAGGACAGGGAACTATGGCTACACCTTC.

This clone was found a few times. The chain's CDR3 is CASRRGQVGEKLFF. The CDR3, as DNA: TGTGCCAGCAGAAGAGGACAGGTCGGCGAAAAACTGTTTTTT. The chain employs TRBV28 and TRBJ1-4; TRBD1 matches at 7 bases. The CDR3 contains 14 residues. From germline, CDR1 is MDHEN and CDR2 SYDVKM. Germline trimming cut 6 bases from V and 8 bases from J; bases unmatched to any gene: 9. Using reference TRBV28 and TRBJ1-4 for the parts outside the CDR3, the full variable domain is DVKVTQSSRYLVKRTGEKVFLECVQDMDHENMFWYRQDPGLGLRLIYFSYDVKMKEKGDIPEGYSVSREKKERFSLILESASTNQTSMYLCASRRGQVGEKLFFGSGTQLSVL.

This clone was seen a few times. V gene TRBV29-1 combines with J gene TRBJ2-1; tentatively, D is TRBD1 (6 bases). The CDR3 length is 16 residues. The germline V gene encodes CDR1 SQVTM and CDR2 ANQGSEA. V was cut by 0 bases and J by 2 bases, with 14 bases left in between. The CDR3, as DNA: TGCAGCGTTGAAGATCCGGGGACACAGACCTACAATGAGCAGTTCTTC. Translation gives CSVEDPGTQTYNEQFF.

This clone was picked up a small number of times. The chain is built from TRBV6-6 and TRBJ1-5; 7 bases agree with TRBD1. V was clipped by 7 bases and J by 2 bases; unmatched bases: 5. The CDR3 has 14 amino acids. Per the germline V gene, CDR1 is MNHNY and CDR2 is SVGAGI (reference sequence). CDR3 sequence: CASKQGVGNQPQHF. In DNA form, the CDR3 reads TGTGCCAGCAAGCAGGGGGTTGGCAATCAGCCCCAGCATTTT.

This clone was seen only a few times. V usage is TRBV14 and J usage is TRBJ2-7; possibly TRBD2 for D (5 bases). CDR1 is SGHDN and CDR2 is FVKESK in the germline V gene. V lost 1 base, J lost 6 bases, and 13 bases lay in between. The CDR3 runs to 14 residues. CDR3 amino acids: CASSQVTRTGEQYF. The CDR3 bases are TGTGCCAGCAGCCAAGTGACCCGGACTGGCGAGCAGTACTTC. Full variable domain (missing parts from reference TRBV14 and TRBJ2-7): EAGVTQFPSHSVIEKGQTVTLRCDPISGHDNLYWYRRVMGKEIKFLLHFVKESKQDESGMPNNRFLAERTGGTYSTLKVQPAELEDSGVYFCASSQVTRTGEQYFGPGTRLTVT.